Given below is one TCR beta chain in context. What it recognizes is unknown. The sample comes from a study of shared clonotypes between healthy human individuals. V was trimmed by 5 bases and J by 6 bases, leaving 11 bases between them. The length of the CDR3 is 13 residues. Germline values: CDR1 SGHNT, CDR2 YENEEA. In the authors' workflow: Junction-only sequences without quality scores came from ImmunoSEQ, so filtering differed. Only in-frame clones appear in the TCRdb table, and some are missing; sequencing was by immunoSEQ multiplex PCR. The V and J calls and clone size are taken from that table; D and trimming were inferred from the DNA. The data contain about 1 million clones, about 75% of them singletons. Findings of the study overall: It was the few donors that limited the genetic and exposure-history diversity represented.

The rearrangement uses TRBV11-3 and TRBJ2-1; no clear D. Sequencing used memory CD4+ T cells sorted from blood. Subset reported: CD45RA-negative fraction. The clonotype comes from a man aged 18 to 35 in good health. CDR3 DNA: TGTGCCAGCAGCCTAAACGACCGCAATGAGCAGTTCTTC. The encoded protein is CASSLNDRNEQFF.